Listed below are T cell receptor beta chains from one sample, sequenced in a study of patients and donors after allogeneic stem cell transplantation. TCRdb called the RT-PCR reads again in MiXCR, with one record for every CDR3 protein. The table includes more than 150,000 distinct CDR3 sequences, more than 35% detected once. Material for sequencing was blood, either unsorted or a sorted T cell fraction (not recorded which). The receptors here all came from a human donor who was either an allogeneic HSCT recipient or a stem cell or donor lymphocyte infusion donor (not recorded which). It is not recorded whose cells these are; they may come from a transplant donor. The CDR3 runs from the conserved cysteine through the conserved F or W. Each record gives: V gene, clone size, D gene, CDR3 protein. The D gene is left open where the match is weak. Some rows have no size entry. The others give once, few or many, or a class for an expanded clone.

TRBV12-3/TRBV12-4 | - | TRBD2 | CASSPPGLAFYNEQFF
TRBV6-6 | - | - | CASRPASYEQYF
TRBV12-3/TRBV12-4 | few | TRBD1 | CASSQTGGMNTEAFF
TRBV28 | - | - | CASRPEVRLNTEAFF
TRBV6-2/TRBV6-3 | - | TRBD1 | CASIHRGSDTDTQYF
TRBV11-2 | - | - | CASTDSAGFDSPLHF
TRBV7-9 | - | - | CASSLRGRDTEAFF
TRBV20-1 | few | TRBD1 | CSASGGTLRNQPQHF
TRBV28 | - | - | CASSLASGGIQPQHF
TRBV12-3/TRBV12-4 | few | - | CASSLAPTTGKGTEAFF
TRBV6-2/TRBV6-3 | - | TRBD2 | CASSYNSGSRDNEQFF
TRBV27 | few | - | CASSLVGGRAFF
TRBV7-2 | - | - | CASSLGVPHYNEQFF
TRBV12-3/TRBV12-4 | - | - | CASSPLAERSGNTIYF
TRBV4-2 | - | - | CASRDRLYSNQPQHF
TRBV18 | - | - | CASSEVSSYNEQFF
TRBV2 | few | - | CASSEEGGRGSYGYTF
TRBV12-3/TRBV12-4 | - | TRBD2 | CASSPRGGRPADTQYF
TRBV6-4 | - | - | CASSVEPMNTGELFF
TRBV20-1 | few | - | CSAREGVAVPTRNEQFF
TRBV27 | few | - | CASSLTEGKNYGYTF
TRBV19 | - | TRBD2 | CASSIYAGGPHNEQFF
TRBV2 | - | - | CASSEGEVELADTQYF
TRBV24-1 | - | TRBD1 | CATSGGTGPSYGYTF
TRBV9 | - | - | CASSRQGTGNTIYF
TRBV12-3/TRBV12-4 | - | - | CASTPGYEQYF
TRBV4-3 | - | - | CASSQDSGSQGPYGYTF
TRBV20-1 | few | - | CSARRGGTNTEAFF